This TCR beta chain was obtained from a study of T cell repertoires in cytomegalovirus infection. At the level of the study: Matching HLA type and CMV infection were both indicated by public TCR beta signatures. Points from the study as a whole: CMV carriers with the relevant HLA were identified by cumulative public TCR beta family frequency.

This clonotype was seen many times. Antigen unknown. V lost 1 base to trimming and J lost 2 bases, with 8 bases between them. Germline V CDR1 and CDR2: SGHTA, FQGNSA. This CDR3 has 14 amino acids. TCRdb processed the reads anew with MiXCR; each CDR3 protein has one entry. The profile covers around 260,000 distinct CDR3 sequences, with about 25% appearing a single time and about 15% taken by the ten largest. The receptor's source is a human donor in good health (CMV status not recorded). Some clones in this sample may be carry-over from other donors' samples. The material sequenced was PBMCs. V usage is TRBV7-2 and J usage is TRBJ2-5, with a weak D call TRBD1 (5 bases). The CDR3 reads CASSLVPGQETQYF. The CDR3 region has the DNA TGTGCCAGCAGCTTAGTTCCAGGGCAAGAGACCCAGTACTTC.